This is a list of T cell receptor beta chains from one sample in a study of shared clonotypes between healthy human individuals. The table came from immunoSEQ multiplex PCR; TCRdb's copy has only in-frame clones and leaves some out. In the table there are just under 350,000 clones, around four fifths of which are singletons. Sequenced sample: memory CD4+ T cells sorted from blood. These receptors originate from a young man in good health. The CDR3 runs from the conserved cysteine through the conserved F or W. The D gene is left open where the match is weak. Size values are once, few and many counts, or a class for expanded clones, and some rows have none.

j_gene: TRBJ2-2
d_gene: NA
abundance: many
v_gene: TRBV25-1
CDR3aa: CASSRGAATSTGELFF
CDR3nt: TGTGCCAGCAGTCGGGGGGCGGCAACGAGCACCGGGGAGCTGTTTTTT

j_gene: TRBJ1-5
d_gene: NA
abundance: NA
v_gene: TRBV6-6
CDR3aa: CASSYSEESAPQHF
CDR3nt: TGTGCCAGCAGTTACTCGGAGGAATCAGCGCCCCAGCATTTT

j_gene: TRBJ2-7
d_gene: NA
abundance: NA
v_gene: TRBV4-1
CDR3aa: CASSQGISYEQYF
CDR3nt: TGCGCCAGCAGCCAAGGGATTTCCTACGAGCAGTACTTC

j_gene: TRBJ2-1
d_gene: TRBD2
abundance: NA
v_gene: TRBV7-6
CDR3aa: CASSLSTGVAGEQFF
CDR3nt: TGTGCCAGCAGCTTATCCACCGGGGTAGCGGGTGAGCAGTTCTTC

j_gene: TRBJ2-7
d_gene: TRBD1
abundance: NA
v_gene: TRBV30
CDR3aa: CAWSRGTGKERGQYF
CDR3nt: TGTGCCTGGAGTAGAGGGACAGGGAAGGAACGAGGGCAGTACTTC

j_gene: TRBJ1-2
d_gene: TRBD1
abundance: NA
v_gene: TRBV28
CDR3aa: CASLMTTGHYGYTF
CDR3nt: TGTGCCAGCCTGATGACGACAGGGCACTATGGCTACACCTTC

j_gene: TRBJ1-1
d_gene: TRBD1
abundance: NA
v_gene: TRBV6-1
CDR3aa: CASRTGANTEAFF
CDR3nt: TGTGCCAGCAGGACAGGGGCGAACACTGAAGCTTTCTTT

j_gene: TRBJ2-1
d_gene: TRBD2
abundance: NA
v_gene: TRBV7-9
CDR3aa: CASSLASGRRNEQFF
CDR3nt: TGTGCCAGCAGCTTAGCGAGCGGGAGGCGCAATGAGCAGTTCTTC

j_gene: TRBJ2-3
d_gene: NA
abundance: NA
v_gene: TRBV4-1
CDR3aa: CASSQDPMGDTQYF
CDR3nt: TGCGCCAGCAGCCAAGACCCCATGGGTGATACGCAGTATTTT

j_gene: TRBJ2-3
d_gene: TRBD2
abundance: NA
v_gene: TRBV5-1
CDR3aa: CASSLRLAGVLDTQYF
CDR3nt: TGCGCCAGCAGCTTGAGACTAGCGGGAGTGCTAGATACGCAGTATTTT

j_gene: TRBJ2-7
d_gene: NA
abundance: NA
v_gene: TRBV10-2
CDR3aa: CASSEGGYAYEQYF
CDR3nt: TGCGCCAGCAGTGAGGGGGGGTACGCCTACGAGCAGTACTTC

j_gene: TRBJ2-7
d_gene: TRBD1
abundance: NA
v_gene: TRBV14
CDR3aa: CASSHRPGQGSFEQYF
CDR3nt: TGTGCCAGCAGCCATCGGCCGGGACAGGGATCGTTCGAGCAGTACTTC

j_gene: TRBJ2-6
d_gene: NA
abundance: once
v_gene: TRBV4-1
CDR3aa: CASSQGSLRGSAYTGANVLTF
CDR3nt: TGCGCCAGCAGCCAAGGGAGTTTGCGTGGGTCAGCTTACACTGGGGCCAACGTCCTGACTTTC

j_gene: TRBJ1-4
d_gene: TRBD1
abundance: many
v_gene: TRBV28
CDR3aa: CASRDGTGREKLFF
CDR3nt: TGTGCCAGCAGAGACGGGACAGGGAGGGAAAAACTGTTTTTT

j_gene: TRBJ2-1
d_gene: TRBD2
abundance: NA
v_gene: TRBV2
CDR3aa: CASSEREVVNEQFF
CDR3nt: TGTGCCAGCAGTGAGCGGGAGGTGGTAAATGAGCAGTTCTTC

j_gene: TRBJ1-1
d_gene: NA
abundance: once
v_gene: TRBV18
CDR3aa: CASSPLLTDTEAFF
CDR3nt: TGTGCCAGCTCACCACTCTTAACCGACACTGAAGCTTTCTTT

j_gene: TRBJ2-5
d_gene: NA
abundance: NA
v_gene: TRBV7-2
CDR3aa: CASSLFAGQRETQYF
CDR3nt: TGTGCCAGCAGCCTCTTCGCGGGCCAGCGAGAGACCCAGTACTTC

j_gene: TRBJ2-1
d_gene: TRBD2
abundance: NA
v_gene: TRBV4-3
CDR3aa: CASSPSAGGIYNEQFF
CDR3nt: TGCGCCAGCAGTCCCTCGGCGGGAGGGATTTACAATGAGCAGTTCTTC

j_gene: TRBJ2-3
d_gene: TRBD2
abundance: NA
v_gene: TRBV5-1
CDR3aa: CASSPGLADSTDTQYF
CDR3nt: TGCGCCAGCAGCCCGGGACTAGCGGATAGCACAGATACGCAGTATTTT

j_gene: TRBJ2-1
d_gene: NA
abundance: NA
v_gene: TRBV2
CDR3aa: CASRRNNEQFF
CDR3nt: TGTGCCAGCAGGAGAAACAATGAGCAGTTCTTC

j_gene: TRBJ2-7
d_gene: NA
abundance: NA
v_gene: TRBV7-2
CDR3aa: CASSYYWNSYEQYF
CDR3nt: TGTGCCAGCAGCTACTACTGGAACTCCTACGAGCAGTACTTC

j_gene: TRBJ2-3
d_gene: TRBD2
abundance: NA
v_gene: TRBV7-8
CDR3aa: CASSFLAGRTDTQYF
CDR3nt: TGTGCCAGCAGCTTCCTAGCGGGGCGCACAGATACGCAGTATTTT

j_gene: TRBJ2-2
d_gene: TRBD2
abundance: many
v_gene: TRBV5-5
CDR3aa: CASSLVAGTGELFF
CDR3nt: TGTGCCAGCAGCTTAGTAGCGGGAACCGGGGAGCTGTTTTTT

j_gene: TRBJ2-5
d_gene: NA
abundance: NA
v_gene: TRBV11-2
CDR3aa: CASSPDQIRQETQYF
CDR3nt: TGTGCCAGCAGCCCGGACCAAATAAGACAAGAGACCCAGTACTTC